The 25 T cell receptor beta chains below all came from one sample that was sequenced in a study of T cells in Graves' hyperthyroidism and ophthalmopathy. Amplified TCR beta CDR3 regions came from RNA transcripts. HTBI primers drove first-round RT-PCR of the TCR CDR3. TCRdb reanalysed the multiplex PCR reads using MiXCR and keeps one entry per CDR3 protein. The repertoire holds about 690,000 distinct CDR3 sequences, with approximately 15% as singletons. Material: blood. Every receptor here comes from a man aged 50-59 years with Graves' hyperthyroidism.

The table lists this clonotype with a few counts. The chain joins TRBV7-6 to TRBJ1-1, with TRBD1 as a possible D gene (5 bases). Trimming removed 5 bases at V and 2 bases at J, with 15 bases between. Germline CDR1 reads SGHVS; CDR2 reads FNYEAQ. The CDR3 contains 15 residues. The CDR3 reads CASSALKGSNTEAFF. The CDR3 bases are TGTGCCAGCAGCGCACTTAAGGGGTCTAACACTGAAGCTTTCTTT.

The chain combines TRBV29-1 with TRBJ2-1, with TRBD2 identical over 7 bases. V shed 2 bases, J shed 2 bases, and the junction held 3 bases outside the gene matches. This CDR3 region has 14 residues. In germline, CDR1 is SQVTM, CDR2 ANQGSEA. CDR3 residues: CSVEPRGAYNEQFF. The CDR3 bases are TGCAGCGTTGAACCCCGGGGGGCCTACAATGAGCAGTTCTTC.

The chain has TRBV6-1 and TRBJ1-5, with D possibly being TRBD1 (5 bases). CDR3 size: 15 residues. V lost 6 bases, J lost 0 bases, and 12 bases lay in between. Germline-derived CDR1 and CDR2 are MNHNS and SASEGT. CDR3 nucleotides: TGTGCCAGCAGCCAGACAGTGAATAGCAATCAGCCCCAGCATTTT. This gives the protein CASSQTVNSNQPQHF.

This clonotype appeared many times. The chain employs TRBV28 and TRBJ2-1; unclear D gene. Germline CDR1 and CDR2: MDHEN and SYDVKM. Trimming pared 5 bases from V and 0 bases from J, leaving 23 bases between. The CDR3 consists of 19 residues. CDR3 bases: TGTGCCAGCAGTCCCCTCCGCCGGGTCTCCCGTAGCTCCTACAATGAGCAGTTCTTC. This encodes CASSPLRRVSRSSYNEQFF.

The genes are TRBV20-1 and TRBJ1-1; D may be TRBD1 (6 bases). The CDR3 length is 15 residues. CDR1 is DFQATT, CDR2 SNEGSKA, per germline (reference sequence). With 3 bases removed from V and 1 base from J, the gap between germline ends came to 15 bases. The CDR3 loop is CSARGTTSQNTEAFF. The DNA for the CDR3 is TGCAGTGCTAGGGGGACAACCAGTCAGAACACTGAAGCTTTCTTT.

This clonotype has ten or more counts. The CDR3 here is CASSERTGGFAGANVLTF. In DNA, the CDR3 is TGTGCCAGCAGTGAACGGACAGGGGGCTTCGCTGGGGCCAACGTCCTGACTTTC. The rearrangement links TRBV2 to TRBJ2-6, with TRBD1 matching 11 bases. Germline V lookup: CDR1 SNHLY, CDR2 FYNNEI. The CDR3 covers 18 residues. V lost 2 bases to trimming and J lost 2 bases; unmatched junction nucleotides: 5.

This sequence joins TRBV27 and TRBJ1-6; D might be TRBD1 (6 bases). The length of the CDR3 is 14 residues. Trimming left V 5 bases short and J 9 bases short, with 14 bases between. Germline CDR1 MNHEY, CDR2 SMNVEV (reference sequence). In nucleotides, the CDR3 is TGTGCCAGCAGTCAGTACAGGGAGGGTTCACCCCTCCACTTT. This translates into CASSQYREGSPLHF.

The table lists this clonotype with a few counts. The V gene is TRBV11-2, the J gene TRBJ2-2; the D is unclear. The CDR3 totals 14 residues. V was pared by 0 bases and J by 4 bases, with 6 bases between. Germline lookup yields CDR1 SGHAT and CDR2 FQNNGV. CDR3 region: CASSLERLTGELFF. The CDR3 DNA reads as TGTGCCAGCAGCTTAGAAAGGCTCACCGGGGAGCTGTTTTTT.

This clonotype was seen at least ten times. This chain links TRBV27 with TRBJ1-1; TRBD1 matches at 8 bases. Germline V gene lookup returns CDR1 MNHEY and CDR2 SMNVEV (reference sequence). The trim removed 5 bases at V and 1 base at J, leaving 6 bases unmatched. The CDR3 has 15 residues. The CDR3 here is CASSMEQGGNTEAFF. The DNA for the CDR3 is TGTGCCAGCAGTATGGAACAGGGGGGGAACACTGAAGCTTTCTTT.

The V and J genes are TRBV3-1 and TRBJ2-7; D is uncertain. Trimming pared 4 bases from V and 7 bases from J, leaving 11 bases between. The V gene's germline CDR1 is LGHDT and CDR2 YNNKEL (reference sequence). This CDR3 has 12 amino acids. CDR3: CASSPEGQEQYF. CDR3 DNA sequence: TGTGCCAGCAGCCCGGAAGGTCAGGAGCAGTACTTC.

This clonotype was counted many times. This chain links TRBV28 with TRBJ1-2; 8 bases are shared with TRBD1. The germline V gene has CDR1 MDHEN and CDR2 SYDVKM. V was clipped by 6 bases and J by 7 bases; unmatched bases: 13. There are 15 residues in the CDR3. The CDR3 DNA reads TGTGCCAGCAGGCCACTGACAGGGGCCCTAGGTGGCTACACCTTC. This gives the protein CASRPLTGALGGYTF.

This clonotype was counted many times. V gene TRBV20-1 combines with J gene TRBJ2-5; tentative D call: TRBD2 (5 bases). This CDR3 is 16 amino acids long. Trimming shortened V by 6 bases and J by 0 bases, and 20 bases separated the two germline ends. The V gene's germline CDR1 is DFQATT and CDR2 SNEGSKA (reference sequence). CDR3 DNA sequence: TGCAGTGCCAGGATTCATGAGGGCTGGTACCAAGAGACCCAGTACTTC. Its translation: CSARIHEGWYQETQYF.

This clonotype has just a few counts. At one of its ends the junction is not consistent with the germline gene, which may arise from a read error. This chain uses TRBV13 with TRBJ2-2; 15 nucleotides line up with TRBD2. Germline V CDR1 and CDR2: PRHDT, FYEKMQ (reference sequence). The CDR3 runs to 17 residues. This CDR3 is CASSQEGLAGGSGELFF. As DNA, the CDR3 is TGCGCCAGCAGCCAAGAGGGACTAGCGGGAGGATCCGGGGAGCTGTTTTTT.

The rearrangement uses TRBV12-3 or TRBV12-4 and TRBJ2-1, with 10 bases matching TRBD2. V shed 7 bases and J 6 bases; nucleotides not matched to a gene: 6. CDR3 size: 14 residues. CDR3 protein: CASTLAGELNEQFF. The DNA of the CDR3 is TGTGCCAGCACCCTAGCGGGAGAGCTCAATGAGCAGTTCTTC.

A single count supports this clonotype. The chain couples TRBV28 to TRBJ1-2; D not resolved. V was cut by 1 base and J by 5 bases, with 8 bases left in between. The CDR3 has 13 residues. Germline CDR1 and CDR2: MDHEN and SYDVKM. CDR3 residues: CASSLYAEYGYTF. The CDR3 region has the DNA TGTGCCAGCAGTTTATATGCGGAGTATGGCTACACCTTC.

The chain employs TRBV30 and TRBJ1-5; the D gene is possibly TRBD1 (6 bases). CDR1 and CDR2 from the germline V gene are GTSNPN and SVGIG (reference sequence). The CDR3 totals 14 residues. With 3 bases removed from V and 2 bases from J, the gap between germline ends came to 11 bases. The CDR3 sequence: CAWSTGLGNQPQHF. The CDR3 DNA follows: TGTGCCTGGAGCACAGGGTTAGGCAATCAGCCCCAGCATTTT.

This clonotype was seen a few times. V gene TRBV19 combines with J gene TRBJ2-7, with TRBD2 matching 15 bases. Germline V CDR1 and CDR2: LNHDA, SQIVND (reference sequence). CDR3 length equals 15 residues. After removal of 6 bases from V and 2 bases from J, the junction contained 2 bases not matched to a gene. The CDR3 region is CASSRTSGGAYEQYF. The CDR3 DNA reads TGTGCCAGTAGCCGGACTAGCGGGGGGGCCTACGAGCAGTACTTC.

This clonotype was seen a handful of times. This chain links TRBV27 with TRBJ2-1, with D possibly being TRBD1 (6 bases). Between the trimmed V and J ends, which lost 4 bases and 2 bases, there was a span of 12 bases. Germline V gene lookup returns CDR1 MNHEY and CDR2 SMNVEV (reference sequence). The CDR3 contains 15 residues. This CDR3 reads CASSWSGVPYNEQFF. CDR3 bases: TGTGCCAGCAGTTGGTCAGGGGTCCCCTACAATGAGCAGTTCTTC.

At least ten counts were recorded for this clonotype. The V and J genes are TRBV6-2 or TRBV6-3 and TRBJ2-1, with 10 bases matching TRBD2. This CDR3 comprises 18 residues. Germline CDR1 reads MNHEY; CDR2 reads SVGEGT. Trimming at V came to 4 bases and at J to 4 bases, leaving 13 bases not matched to a gene. The CDR3: CASSSTRVLAGLYNEQFF. For the CDR3, the DNA is TGTGCCAGCAGTTCTACCCGGGTACTAGCGGGGTTATACAATGAGCAGTTCTTC.

The chain carries TRBV3-1 and TRBJ2-2, with 10 nucleotides matching TRBD1. Trimming cost V 1 base and J 7 bases; bases outside gene matches: 3. Germline V CDR1 and CDR2: LGHDT, YNNKEL (reference sequence). The CDR3 length is 15 residues. The CDR3 loop is CASSQGQGAIGELFF. In DNA, the CDR3 is TGTGCCAGCAGCCAAGGACAGGGGGCAATCGGGGAGCTGTTTTTT.

This clonotype was detected only a few times. This sequence joins TRBV20-1 and TRBJ2-5, with D unclear. CDR1 DFQATT and CDR2 SNEGSKA come from the germline V gene (reference sequence). This CDR3 comprises 15 residues. Trimming removed 4 bases at V and 5 bases at J, with 20 bases between. CDR3 loop: CSATNLVPPEETQYF. As DNA, the CDR3 is TGCAGTGCTACCAACCTGGTCCCCCCTGAGGAGACCCAGTACTTC.

The chain has TRBV5-4 and TRBJ1-2; TRBD1 might be the D (5 bases). Germline CDR1 reads SGHNT; CDR2 reads YYREEE (reference sequence). The CDR3 extends over 15 amino acids. V was pared by 2 bases and J by 8 bases, with 19 bases between. CDR3: CASSFRAGLVYGYTF. CDR3 bases: TGTGCCAGCAGCTTCAGGGCAGGGCTCGTTTACGGCTACACCTTC.

This clonotype was observed a few times. The rearrangement joins TRBV28 to TRBJ2-5; D gene unclear. Germline V CDR1 and CDR2: MDHEN, SYDVKM. This CDR3 region has 12 residues. V was trimmed by 6 bases and J by 0 bases, leaving 5 bases between them. This chain's CDR3 is CASRGYQETQYF. CDR3 DNA sequence: TGTGCCAGCAGAGGTTACCAAGAGACCCAGTACTTC. Combining the CDR3 with reference TRBV28 and TRBJ2-5 gives the whole variable domain DVKVTQSSRYLVKRTGEKVFLECVQDMDHENMFWYRQDPGLGLRLIYFSYDVKMKEKGDIPEGYSVSREKKERFSLILESASTNQTSMYLCASRGYQETQYFGPGTRLLVL.

This clonotype was recorded many times. This chain joins TRBV10-1 and TRBJ2-1, with 8 nucleotides matching TRBD2. The V gene end was trimmed by 4 bases and the J gene end by 6 bases; junction bases not matched to a gene: 11. The CDR3 consists of 16 residues. CDR1 WNHNN and CDR2 SYGVQD come from the germline V gene (reference sequence). The CDR3 nucleotides are TGCGCCAGCAGTGGAGGGTCTAGCGGGTTCGGCAATGAGCAGTTCTTC. Translation: CASSGGSSGFGNEQFF.

The table lists this clonotype with many counts. This sequence joins TRBV12-3 or TRBV12-4 and TRBJ2-1; no definite D call. Trimming pared 2 bases from V and 7 bases from J, leaving 9 bases between. CDR3 length: 13 amino acids. The CDR3 region is CASSLFGPNEQFF. In nucleotides, the CDR3 is TGTGCCAGCAGTTTATTTGGTCCAAATGAGCAGTTCTTC.